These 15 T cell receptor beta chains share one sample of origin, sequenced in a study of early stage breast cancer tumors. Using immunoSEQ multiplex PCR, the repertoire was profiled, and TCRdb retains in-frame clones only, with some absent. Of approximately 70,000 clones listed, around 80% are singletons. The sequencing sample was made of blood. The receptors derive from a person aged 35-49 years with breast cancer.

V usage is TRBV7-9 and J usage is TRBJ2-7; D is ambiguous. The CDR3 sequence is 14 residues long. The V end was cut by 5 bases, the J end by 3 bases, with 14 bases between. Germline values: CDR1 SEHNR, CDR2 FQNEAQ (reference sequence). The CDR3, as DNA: TGTGCCAGCAGCGGTCGCAGGTCAGGCTACGAGCAGTACTTC. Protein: CASSGRRSGYEQYF.

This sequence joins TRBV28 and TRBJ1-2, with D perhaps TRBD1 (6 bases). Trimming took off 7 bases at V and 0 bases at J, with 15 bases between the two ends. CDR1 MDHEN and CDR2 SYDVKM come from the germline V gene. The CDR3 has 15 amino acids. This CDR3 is CASTRPGHANYGYTF. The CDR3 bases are TGTGCCAGCACTCGCCCGGGACACGCTAACTATGGCTACACCTTC.

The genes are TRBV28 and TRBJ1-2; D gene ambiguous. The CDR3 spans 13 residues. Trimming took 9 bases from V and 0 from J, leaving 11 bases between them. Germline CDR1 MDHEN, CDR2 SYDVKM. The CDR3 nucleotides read TGTGCCAGTTGTGACACTCCTAACTATGGCTACACCTTC. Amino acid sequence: CASCDTPNYGYTF.

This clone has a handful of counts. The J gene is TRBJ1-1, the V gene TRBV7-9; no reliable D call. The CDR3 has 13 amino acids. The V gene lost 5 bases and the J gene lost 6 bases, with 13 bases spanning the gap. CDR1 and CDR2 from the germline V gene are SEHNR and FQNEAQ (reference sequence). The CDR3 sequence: CASSPGGSAEAFF. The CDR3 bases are TGTGCCAGCAGCCCCGGAGGGAGCGCTGAAGCTTTCTTT.

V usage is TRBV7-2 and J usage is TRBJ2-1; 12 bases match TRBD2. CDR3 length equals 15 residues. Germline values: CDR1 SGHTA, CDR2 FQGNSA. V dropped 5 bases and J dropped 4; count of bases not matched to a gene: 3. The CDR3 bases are TGTGCCAGCAGCCGAGGACTAGCGGGATACAATGAGCAGTTCTTC. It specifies CASSRGLAGYNEQFF.

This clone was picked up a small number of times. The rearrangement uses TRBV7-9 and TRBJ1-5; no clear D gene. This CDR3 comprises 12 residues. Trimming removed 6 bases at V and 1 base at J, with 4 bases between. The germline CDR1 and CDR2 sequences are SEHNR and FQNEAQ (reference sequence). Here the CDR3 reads CASSGSNQPQHF. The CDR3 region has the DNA TGTGCCAGCAGTGGGAGCAATCAGCCCCAGCATTTT.

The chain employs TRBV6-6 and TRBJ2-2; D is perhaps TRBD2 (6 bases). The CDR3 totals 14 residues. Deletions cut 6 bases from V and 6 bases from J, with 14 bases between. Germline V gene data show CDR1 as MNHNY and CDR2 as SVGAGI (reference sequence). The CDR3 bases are TGTGCCAGCAGGACTTCAAGGGAGGCCGGGGAGCTGTTTTTT. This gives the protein CASRTSREAGELFF.

This CDR3 reads CASSPGPEGETQYF. The CDR3 DNA reads TGTGCCAGTAGTCCGGGCCCCGAGGGAGAGACCCAGTACTTC. V gene TRBV19 combines with J gene TRBJ2-5; maybe TRBD2 (5 bases). Germline V gene sequence: CDR1 LNHDA, CDR2 SQIVND (reference sequence). The CDR3 has 14 residues. The V end was cut by 5 bases, the J end by 4 bases, with 14 bases between.

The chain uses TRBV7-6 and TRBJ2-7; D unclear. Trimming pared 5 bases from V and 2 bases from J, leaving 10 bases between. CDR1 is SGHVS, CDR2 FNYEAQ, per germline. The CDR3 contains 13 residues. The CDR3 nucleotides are TGTGCCAGCAGCCCCGGACCAGCCTACGAGCAGTACTTC. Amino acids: CASSPGPAYEQYF.

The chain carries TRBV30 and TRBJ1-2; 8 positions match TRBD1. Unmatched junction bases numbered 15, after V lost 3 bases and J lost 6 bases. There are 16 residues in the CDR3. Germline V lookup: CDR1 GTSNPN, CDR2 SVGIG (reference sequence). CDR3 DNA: TGTGCCTGGAGGATTCACTACGGGACAGGTCAAAATGGCTACACCTTC. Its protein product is CAWRIHYGTGQNGYTF. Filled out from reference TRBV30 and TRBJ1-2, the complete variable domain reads SQTIHQWPATLVQPVGSPLSLECTVEGTSNPNLYWYRQAAGRGLQLLFYSVGIGQISSEVPQNLSASRPQDRQFILSSKKLLLSDSGFYLCAWRIHYGTGQNGYTFGSGTRLTVV.

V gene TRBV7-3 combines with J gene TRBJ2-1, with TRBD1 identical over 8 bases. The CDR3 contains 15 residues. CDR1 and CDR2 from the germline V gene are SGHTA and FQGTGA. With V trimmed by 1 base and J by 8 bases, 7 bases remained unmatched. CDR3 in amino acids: CASSLIGQGTDEQFF. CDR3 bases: TGTGCCAGCAGCTTAATAGGACAGGGTACGGATGAGCAGTTCTTC. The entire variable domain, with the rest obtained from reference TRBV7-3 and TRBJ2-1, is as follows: GAGVSQTPSNKVTEKGKYVELRCDPISGHTALYWYRQSLGQGPEFLIYFQGTGAADDSGLPNDRFFAVRPEGSVSTLKIQRTERGDSAVYLCASSLIGQGTDEQFFGPGTRLTVL.

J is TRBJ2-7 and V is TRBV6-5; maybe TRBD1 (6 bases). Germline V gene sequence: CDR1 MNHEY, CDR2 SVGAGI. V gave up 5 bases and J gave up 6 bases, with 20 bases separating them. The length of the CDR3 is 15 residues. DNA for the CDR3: TGTGCCAGCAGTGTGAACTGGCAGGGGATGGCCGAGCAGTACTTC. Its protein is CASSVNWQGMAEQYF.

For the CDR3, the DNA is TGCGCCAGCAGCCCGGGACAGCTTAATGAAAAACTGTTTTTT. It is translated as CASSPGQLNEKLFF. This chain links TRBV5-1 with TRBJ1-4; 7 nucleotides match TRBD1. The V and J ends lost 4 bases and 4 bases, in that order; junction bases with no gene match: 4. Germline V gives CDR1 SGHRS, CDR2 YFSETQ. This CDR3 contains 14 residues. Using reference TRBV5-1 and TRBJ1-4 for the parts outside the CDR3, the full variable domain is KAGVTQTPRYLIKTRGQQVTLSCSPISGHRSVSWYQQTPGQGLQFLFEYFSETQRNKGNFPGRFSGRQFSNSRSEMNVSTLELGDSALYLCASSPGQLNEKLFFGSGTQLSVL.

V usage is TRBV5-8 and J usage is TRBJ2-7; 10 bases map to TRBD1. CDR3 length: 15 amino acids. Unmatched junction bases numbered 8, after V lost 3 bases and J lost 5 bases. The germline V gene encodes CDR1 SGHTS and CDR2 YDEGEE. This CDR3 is CASSSIGQGGNEQYF. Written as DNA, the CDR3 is TGTGCCAGCAGCTCGATCGGACAGGGGGGAAACGAGCAGTACTTC.

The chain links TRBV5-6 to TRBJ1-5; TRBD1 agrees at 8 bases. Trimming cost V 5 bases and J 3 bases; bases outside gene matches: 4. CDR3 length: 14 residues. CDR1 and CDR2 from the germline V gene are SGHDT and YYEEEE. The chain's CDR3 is CASRRTGSNQPQHF. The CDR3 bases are TGTGCCAGCAGAAGGACAGGGTCCAATCAGCCCCAGCATTTT.